The following is a TCR beta chain sequence with its context. CDR3 length: 14 amino acids. V lost 2 bases to trimming and J lost 2 bases, with 10 bases between them. The V gene's germline CDR1 is MNHNY and CDR2 SVGAGI (reference sequence). This record belongs to a study of blood T cell repertoires in COVID-19. Study-wide context: COVID-19 samples from acute and convalescent phases originated in the United States, Italy and Spain. The analysed material was cDNA or gDNA that came from T cells, B-cell-depleted T cells, or PBMCs.

Clones were sequenced by immunoSEQ multiplex PCR, and TCRdb holds only the in-frame ones, with some missing. The sample records 150,000 or so clones, about 87% being singletons. Sequenced: peripheral blood. The receptor's source is a man older than 75 with acute or convalescent COVID-19. The chain couples TRBV6-6 to TRBJ2-7; D is perhaps TRBD1 (5 bases). CDR3 bases: TGTGCCAGCAGTTACACGCAGGGAACCTACGAGCAGTACTTC. Translating it yields CASSYTQGTYEQYF.